This T cell receptor beta chain was recorded in a study of early stage breast cancer tumors. Study as a whole: Most invasive tumors, about 70% of the 16, were ER+/PR+/HER2-. Among approximately 12 ER+/PR+/HER2- tumors, eight were ductal, four lobular.

This CDR3 is built from 13 residues. Trimming took off 8 bases at V and 1 base at J, with 9 bases between the two ends. Germline V gives CDR1 ENHRY, CDR2 SYGVKD. Using immunoSEQ multiplex PCR, the repertoire was profiled, and TCRdb retains in-frame clones only, with some absent. The sample includes approximately 50,000 clones, 70% to 80% seen only once; the top ten take less than 4%. This receptor was obtained from a person in their thirties with breast cancer. Sequenced input: blood. The gene calls are TRBV10-3 and TRBJ1-3, with D uncertain. The CDR3, as DNA: TGTGCCATCTCATTAGGATCTGGAAACACCATATATTTT. Its translation is CAISLGSGNTIYF.